The entry below gives a single T cell receptor (beta chain) sequence along with its context. This specimen comes from a study of cytomegalovirus exposure and HLA in healthy donors. Trimming left V 1 base short and J 0 bases short, with 9 bases between. The germline CDR1 and CDR2 sequences are SEHNR and FQNEAQ (reference sequence). The CDR3 has 15 residues. With 60 Vbeta and 13 Jbeta primers, the PCR was carried out. This table comes from immunoSEQ multiplex PCR, and its TCRdb copy is limited to in-frame clones, with some not included. The sample table includes some 110,000 clones. The specimen was PBMCs. This receptor was identified in a man in his thirties or forties in good health and CMV-seronegative. The J gene is TRBJ1-1, the V gene TRBV7-9, with D possibly being TRBD1 (6 bases). CDR3 region: CASSLGTVMNTEAFF. DNA of the CDR3: TGTGCCAGCAGCTTAGGGACAGTCATGAACACTGAAGCTTTCTTT.